Included here is one TCR beta chain sequence, with context. Its specificity is unknown. Being one base from a much bigger clone, this may be a read error. Germline CDR1 and CDR2: MDHEN and SYDVKM. With 5 bases clipped from V and 2 bases from J, the junction kept 7 bases outside the gene matches. This CDR3 region has 16 residues. The data derive from a study of response to subunit inactivated influenza vaccine. One entry per CDR3 protein, called by TCRdb with MiXCR from the RT-PCR reads. In the table there are 600,000 to 850,000 distinct CDR3 sequences, about 14% of which are singletons. Study conclusions and caveats: It was the authors' suggestion that each seasonal influenza vaccination recruits few new T cells.

V and J are TRBV28 and TRBJ2-3; 10 positions match TRBD2. The sample in question was PBMCs from blood, obtained around two weeks before vaccination. The receptor was isolated from a man aged 45-65 years who received an inactivated influenza vaccine. CDR3 sequence reads: CASSQGLARFTDTQYF. Written as DNA, the CDR3 is TGTGCCAGCAGTCAGGGACTAGCGAGGTTCACAGATACGCAGTATTTT. Using reference TRBV28 and TRBJ2-3 for the parts outside the CDR3, the full variable domain is DVKVTQSSRYLVKRTGEKVFLECVQDMDHENMFWYRQDPGLGLRLIYFSYDVKMKEKGDIPEGYSVSREKKERFSLILESASTNQTSMYLCASSQGLARFTDTQYFGPGTRLTVL.